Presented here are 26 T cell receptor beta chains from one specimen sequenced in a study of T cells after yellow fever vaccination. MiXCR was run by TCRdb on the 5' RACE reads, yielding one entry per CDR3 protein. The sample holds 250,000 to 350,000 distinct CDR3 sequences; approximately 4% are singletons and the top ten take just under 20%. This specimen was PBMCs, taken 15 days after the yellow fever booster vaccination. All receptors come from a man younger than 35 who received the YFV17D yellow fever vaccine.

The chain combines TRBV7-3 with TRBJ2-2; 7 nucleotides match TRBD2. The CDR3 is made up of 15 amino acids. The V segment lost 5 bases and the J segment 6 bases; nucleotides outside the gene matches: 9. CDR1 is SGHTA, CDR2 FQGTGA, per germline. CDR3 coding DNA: TGTGCCAGCAGCCGCGGGGGAACCCCTTCCGGGGAGCTGTTTTTT. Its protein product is CASSRGGTPSGELFF.

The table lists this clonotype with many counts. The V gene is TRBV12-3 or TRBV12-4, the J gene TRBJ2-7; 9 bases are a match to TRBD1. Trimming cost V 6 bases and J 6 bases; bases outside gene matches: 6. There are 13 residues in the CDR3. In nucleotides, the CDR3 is TGTGCCAGCAGCTCACAGGGGGCTCTCGAGCAGTACTTC. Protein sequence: CASSSQGALEQYF.

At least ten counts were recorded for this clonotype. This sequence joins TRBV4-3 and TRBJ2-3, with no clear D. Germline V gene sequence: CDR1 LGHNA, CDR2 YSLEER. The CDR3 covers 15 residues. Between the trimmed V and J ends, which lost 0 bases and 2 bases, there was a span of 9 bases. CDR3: CASSQDRVATDTQYF. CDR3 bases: TGCGCCAGCAGCCAAGATCGAGTCGCCACAGATACGCAGTATTTT.

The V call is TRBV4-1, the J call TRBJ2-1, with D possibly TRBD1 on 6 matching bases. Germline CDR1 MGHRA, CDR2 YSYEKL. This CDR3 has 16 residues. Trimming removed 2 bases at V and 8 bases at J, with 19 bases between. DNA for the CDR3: TGCGCCAGCAGCCAAAGACAGGTGGCGCTGAGCGATGAGCAGTTCTTC. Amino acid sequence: CASSQRQVALSDEQFF.

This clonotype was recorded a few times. DNA for the CDR3: TGTGCCAGCACTGTTGGGCGGGTCGGCACAGATACGCAGTATTTT. This gives the protein CASTVGRVGTDTQYF. This chain links TRBV6-1 with TRBJ2-3; possible D gene TRBD2, 5 bases. Germline assignment: CDR1 MNHNS and CDR2 SASEGT. This CDR3 is 15 amino acids long. Trimming left V 7 bases short and J 1 base short, with 15 bases between.

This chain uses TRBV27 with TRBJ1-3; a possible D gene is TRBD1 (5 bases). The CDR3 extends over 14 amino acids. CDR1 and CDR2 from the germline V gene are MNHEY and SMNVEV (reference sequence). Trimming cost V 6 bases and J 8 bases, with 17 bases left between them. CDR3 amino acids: CASRGGGSGDTIYF. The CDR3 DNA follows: TGTGCCAGCAGAGGCGGGGGATCTGGGGACACCATATATTTT.

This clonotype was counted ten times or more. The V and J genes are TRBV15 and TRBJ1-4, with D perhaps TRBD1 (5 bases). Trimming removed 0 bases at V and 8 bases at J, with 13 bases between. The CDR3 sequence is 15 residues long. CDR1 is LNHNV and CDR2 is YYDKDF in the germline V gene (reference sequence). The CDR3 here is CATSRDAGSHEKLFF. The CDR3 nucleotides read TGTGCCACCAGCAGAGACGCAGGGAGTCACGAAAAACTGTTTTTT.

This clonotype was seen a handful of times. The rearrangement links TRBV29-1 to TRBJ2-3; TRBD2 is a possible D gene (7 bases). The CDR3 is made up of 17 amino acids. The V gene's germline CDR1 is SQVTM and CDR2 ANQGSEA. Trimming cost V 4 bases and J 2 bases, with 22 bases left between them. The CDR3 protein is CSVARGGAVTPTDTQYF. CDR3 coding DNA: TGCAGCGTTGCCCGAGGGGGGGCGGTCACCCCCACAGATACGCAGTATTTT.

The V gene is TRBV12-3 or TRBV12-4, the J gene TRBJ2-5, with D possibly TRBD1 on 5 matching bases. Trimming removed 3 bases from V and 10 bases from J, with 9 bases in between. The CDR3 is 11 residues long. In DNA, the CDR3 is TGTGCCAGCAGTTTCGGACACCTCCAGTACTTC. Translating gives CASSFGHLQYF.

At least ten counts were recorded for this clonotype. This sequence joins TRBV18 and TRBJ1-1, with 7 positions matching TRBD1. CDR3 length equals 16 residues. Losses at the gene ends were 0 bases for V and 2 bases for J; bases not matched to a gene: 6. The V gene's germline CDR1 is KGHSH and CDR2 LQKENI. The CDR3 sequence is CASSPPLQGPNTEAFF. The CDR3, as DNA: TGTGCCAGCTCACCACCCTTACAGGGGCCTAACACTGAAGCTTTCTTT.

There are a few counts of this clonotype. The CDR3 is CASNLQGRNGYTF. The CDR3 coding sequence is TGTGCCAGCAACCTACAGGGACGAAACGGCTACACCTTC. This rearrangement joins TRBV28 to TRBJ1-2; D is perhaps TRBD1 (6 bases). Germline CDR1 is MDHEN and CDR2 is SYDVKM. With 7 bases removed from V and 8 bases from J, the gap between germline ends came to 17 bases. The CDR3 has 13 amino acids.

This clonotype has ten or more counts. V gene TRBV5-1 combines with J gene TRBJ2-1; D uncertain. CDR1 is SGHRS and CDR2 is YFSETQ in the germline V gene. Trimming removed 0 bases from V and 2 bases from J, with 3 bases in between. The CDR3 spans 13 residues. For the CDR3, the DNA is TGCGCCAGCAGCTTGGCGACCTACAATGAGCAGTTCTTC. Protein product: CASSLATYNEQFF.

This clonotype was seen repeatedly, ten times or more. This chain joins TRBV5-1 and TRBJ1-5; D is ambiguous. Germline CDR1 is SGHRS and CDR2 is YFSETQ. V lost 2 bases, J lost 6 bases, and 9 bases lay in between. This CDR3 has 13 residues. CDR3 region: CASSFDGSQPQHF. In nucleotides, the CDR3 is TGCGCCAGCAGCTTTGACGGGAGTCAGCCCCAGCATTTT.

In nucleotides, the CDR3 is TGTGCCAGTAGAAACAGGGGTGGAGGGAACACTGAAGCTTTCTTT. This encodes CASRNRGGGNTEAFF. The V call is TRBV19, the J call TRBJ1-1; 7 bases match TRBD1. This CDR3 has 15 residues. With V trimmed by 6 bases and J by 1 base, 8 bases remained unmatched. Germline CDR1 LNHDA, CDR2 SQIVND (reference sequence).

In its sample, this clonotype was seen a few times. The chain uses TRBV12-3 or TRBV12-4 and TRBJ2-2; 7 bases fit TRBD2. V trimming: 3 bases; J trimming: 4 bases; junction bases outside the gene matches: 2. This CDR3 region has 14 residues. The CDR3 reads CASSFVAGTGELFF. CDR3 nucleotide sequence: TGTGCCAGCAGTTTCGTAGCGGGCACCGGGGAGCTGTTTTTT.

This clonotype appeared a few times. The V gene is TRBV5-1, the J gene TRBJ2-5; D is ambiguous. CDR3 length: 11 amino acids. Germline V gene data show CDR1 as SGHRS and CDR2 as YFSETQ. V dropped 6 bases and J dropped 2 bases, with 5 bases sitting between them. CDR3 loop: CASMEQETQYF. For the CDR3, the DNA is TGCGCCAGCATGGAACAAGAGACCCAGTACTTC.

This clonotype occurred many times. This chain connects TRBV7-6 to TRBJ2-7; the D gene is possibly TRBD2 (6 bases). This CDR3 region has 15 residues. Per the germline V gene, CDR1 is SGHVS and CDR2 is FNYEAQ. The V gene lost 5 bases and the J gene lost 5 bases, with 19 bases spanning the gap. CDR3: CASSLLSDGGNEQYV. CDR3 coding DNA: TGTGCCAGCAGCCTACTCTCGGACGGGGGAAACGAGCAGTACGTC.

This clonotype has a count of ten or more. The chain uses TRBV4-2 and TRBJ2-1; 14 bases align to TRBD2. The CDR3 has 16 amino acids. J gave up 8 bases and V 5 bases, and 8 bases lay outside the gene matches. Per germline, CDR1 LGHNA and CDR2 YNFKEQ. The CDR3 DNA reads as TGTGCCAGCAGCTTTCGGACTAGCGGGGGGACCCATGAGCAGTTCTTC. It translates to CASSFRTSGGTHEQFF.

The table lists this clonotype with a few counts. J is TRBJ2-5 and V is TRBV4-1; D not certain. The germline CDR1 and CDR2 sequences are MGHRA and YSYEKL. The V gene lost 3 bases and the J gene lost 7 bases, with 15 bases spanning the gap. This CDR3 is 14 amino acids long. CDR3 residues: CASSHLGGDGTQYF. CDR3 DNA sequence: TGCGCCAGCAGCCACCTGGGTGGTGATGGGACCCAGTACTTC.

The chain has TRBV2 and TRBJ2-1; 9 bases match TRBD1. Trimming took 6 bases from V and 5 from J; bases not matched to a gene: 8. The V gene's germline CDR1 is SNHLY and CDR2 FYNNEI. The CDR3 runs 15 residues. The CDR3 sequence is CASRPRDRAHNEQFF. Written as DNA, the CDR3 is TGTGCCAGCAGACCCCGGGACAGGGCACACAATGAGCAGTTCTTC.

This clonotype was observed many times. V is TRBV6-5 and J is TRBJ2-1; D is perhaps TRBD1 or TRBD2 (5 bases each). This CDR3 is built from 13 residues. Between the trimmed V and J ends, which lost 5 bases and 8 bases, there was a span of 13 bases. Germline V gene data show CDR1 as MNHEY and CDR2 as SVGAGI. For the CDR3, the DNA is TGTGCCAGCAGTAGGGACGGCTTGGATGAGCAGTTCTTC. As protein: CASSRDGLDEQFF.

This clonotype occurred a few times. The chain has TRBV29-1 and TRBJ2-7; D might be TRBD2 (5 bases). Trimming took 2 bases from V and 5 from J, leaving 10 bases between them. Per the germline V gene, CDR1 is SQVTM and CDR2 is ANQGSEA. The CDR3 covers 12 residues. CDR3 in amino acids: CSVENNSDEQYF. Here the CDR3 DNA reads TGCAGCGTTGAAAACAATAGCGACGAGCAGTACTTC.

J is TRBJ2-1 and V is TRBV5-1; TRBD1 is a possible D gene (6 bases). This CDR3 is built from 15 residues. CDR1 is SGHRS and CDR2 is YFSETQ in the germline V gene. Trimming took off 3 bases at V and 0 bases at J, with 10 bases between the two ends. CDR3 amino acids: CASSWTVPSYNEQFF. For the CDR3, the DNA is TGCGCCAGCAGCTGGACAGTTCCCTCCTACAATGAGCAGTTCTTC.

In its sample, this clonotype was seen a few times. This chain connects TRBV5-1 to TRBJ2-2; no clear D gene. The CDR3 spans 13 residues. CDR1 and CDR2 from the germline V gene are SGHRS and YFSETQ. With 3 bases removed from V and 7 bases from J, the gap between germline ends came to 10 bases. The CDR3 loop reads CASSSDGVGELFF. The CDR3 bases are TGCGCCAGCAGCTCGGACGGTGTCGGGGAGCTGTTTTTT.

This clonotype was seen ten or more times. The CDR3 here is CASSSGQGDPLHF. The DNA of the CDR3 is TGTGCCAGCAGCTCCGGACAGGGAGACCCCCTCCACTTT. The V gene is TRBV5-6, the J gene TRBJ1-6, with TRBD1 identical over 8 bases. Germline assignment: CDR1 SGHDT and CDR2 YYEEEE. Unmatched junction bases numbered 6, after V lost 3 bases and J lost 13 bases. The CDR3 consists of 13 residues.

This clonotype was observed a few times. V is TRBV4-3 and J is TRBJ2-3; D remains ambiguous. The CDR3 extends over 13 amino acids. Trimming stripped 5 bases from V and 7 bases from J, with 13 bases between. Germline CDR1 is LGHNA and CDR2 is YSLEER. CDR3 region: CASSSGNGNTQYF. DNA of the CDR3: TGCGCCAGCAGCTCTGGGAATGGGAATACGCAGTATTTT.